Here is one T cell receptor (beta chain) with its context. Its antigen is not known. The PCR made use of 60 Vbeta and 13 Jbeta primers. Produced via immunoSEQ multiplex PCR; TCRdb's table is partial and in-frame only. The sample lists under 200,000 clones, 75% to 80% occurring once. This sample was taken from a study of cytomegalovirus exposure and HLA in healthy donors. Points from the study as a whole: In a later analysis, most CMV-associated TCR beta chains appeared HLA-restricted.

The CDR3 totals 15 residues. V lost 2 bases and J lost 5, with 14 bases in between. Germline values: CDR1 SGHTS, CDR2 YDEGEE. This receptor was taken from a woman between 25 and 40 years old in good health and CMV-seropositive. The chain joins TRBV5-8 to TRBJ1-5, with a possible D match to TRBD1 (5 bases). Input material: PBMCs. The chain's CDR3 is CASSFQGNPDQPQHF. The CDR3, as DNA: TGTGCCAGCAGCTTCCAGGGAAACCCGGATCAGCCCCAGCATTTT.